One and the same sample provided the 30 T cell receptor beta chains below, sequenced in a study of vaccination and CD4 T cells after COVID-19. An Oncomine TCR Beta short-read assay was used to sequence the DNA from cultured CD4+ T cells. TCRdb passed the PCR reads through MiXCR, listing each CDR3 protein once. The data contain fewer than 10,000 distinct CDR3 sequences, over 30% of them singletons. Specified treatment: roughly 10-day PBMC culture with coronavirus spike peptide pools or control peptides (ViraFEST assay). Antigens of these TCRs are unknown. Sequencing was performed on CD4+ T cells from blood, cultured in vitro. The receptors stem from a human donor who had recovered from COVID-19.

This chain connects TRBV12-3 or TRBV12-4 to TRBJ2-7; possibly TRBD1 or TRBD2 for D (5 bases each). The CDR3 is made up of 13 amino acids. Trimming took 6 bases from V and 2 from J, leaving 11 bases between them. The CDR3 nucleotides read TGTGCCAGCAGCCCGAGGGGCCCCTACGAGCAGTACTTC. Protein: CASSPRGPYEQYF.

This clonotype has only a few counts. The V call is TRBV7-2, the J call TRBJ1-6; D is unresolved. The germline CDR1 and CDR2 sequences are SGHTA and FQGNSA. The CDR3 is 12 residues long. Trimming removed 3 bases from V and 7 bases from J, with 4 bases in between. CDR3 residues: CASSFGNSPLHF. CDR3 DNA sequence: TGTGCCAGCAGCTTCGGGAATTCACCCCTCCACTTT.

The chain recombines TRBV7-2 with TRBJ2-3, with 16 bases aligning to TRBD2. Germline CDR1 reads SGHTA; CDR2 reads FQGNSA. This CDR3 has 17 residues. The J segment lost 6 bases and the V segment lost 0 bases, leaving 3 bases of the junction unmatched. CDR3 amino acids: CASSLAGTSGGADTQYF. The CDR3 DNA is TGTGCCAGCAGCTTAGCCGGGACTAGCGGGGGGGCGGATACGCAGTATTTT.

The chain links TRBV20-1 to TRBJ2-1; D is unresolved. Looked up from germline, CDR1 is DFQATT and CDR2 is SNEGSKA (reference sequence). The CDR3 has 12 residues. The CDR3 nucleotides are TGCAGCGTCTTGCGGCCAACGGATGGGCAGTTCTTC. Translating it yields CSVLRPTDGQFF.

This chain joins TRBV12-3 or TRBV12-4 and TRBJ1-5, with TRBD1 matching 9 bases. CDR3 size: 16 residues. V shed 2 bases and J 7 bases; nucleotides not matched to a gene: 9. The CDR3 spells CASSLRGQGMGQPQHF. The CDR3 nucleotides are TGTGCCAGCAGTTTAAGGGGACAGGGTATGGGCCAGCCCCAGCATTTT.

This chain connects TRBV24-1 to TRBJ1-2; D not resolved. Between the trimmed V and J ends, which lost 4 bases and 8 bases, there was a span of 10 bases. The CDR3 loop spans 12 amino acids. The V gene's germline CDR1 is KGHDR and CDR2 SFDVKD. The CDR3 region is CATSDRWGGYTF. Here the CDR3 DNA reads TGTGCCACCAGTGACCGCTGGGGAGGCTACACCTTC.

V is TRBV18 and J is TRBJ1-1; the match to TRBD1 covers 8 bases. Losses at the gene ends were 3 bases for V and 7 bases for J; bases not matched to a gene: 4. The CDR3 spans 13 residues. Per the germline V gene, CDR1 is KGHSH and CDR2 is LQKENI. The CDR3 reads CASSPGQGSEAFF. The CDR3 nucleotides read TGTGCCAGCTCACCTGGACAGGGAAGTGAAGCTTTCTTT.

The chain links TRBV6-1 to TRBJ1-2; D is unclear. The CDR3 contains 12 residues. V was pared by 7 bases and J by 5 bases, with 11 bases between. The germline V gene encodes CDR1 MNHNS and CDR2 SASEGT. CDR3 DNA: TGTGCCAGCAAACGGGGAGGATATGGCTACACCTTC. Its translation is CASKRGGYGYTF.

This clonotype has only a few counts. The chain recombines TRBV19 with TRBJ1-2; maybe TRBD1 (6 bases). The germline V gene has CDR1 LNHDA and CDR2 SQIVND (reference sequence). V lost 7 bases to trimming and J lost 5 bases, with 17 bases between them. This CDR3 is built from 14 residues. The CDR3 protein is CASTKDRTDYGYTF. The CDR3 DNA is TGTGCCAGTACCAAAGACCGGACAGATTATGGCTACACCTTC.

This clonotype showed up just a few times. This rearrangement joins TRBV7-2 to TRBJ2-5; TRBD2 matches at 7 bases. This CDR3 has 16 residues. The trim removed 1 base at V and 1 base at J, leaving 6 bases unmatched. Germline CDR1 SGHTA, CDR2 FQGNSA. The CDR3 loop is CASSLGPGTTQETQYF. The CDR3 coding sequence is TGTGCCAGCAGCTTAGGCCCCGGGACTACCCAAGAGACCCAGTACTTC.

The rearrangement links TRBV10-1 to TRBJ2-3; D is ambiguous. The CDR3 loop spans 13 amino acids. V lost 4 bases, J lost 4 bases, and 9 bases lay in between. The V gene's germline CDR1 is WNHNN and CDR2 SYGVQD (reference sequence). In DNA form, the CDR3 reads TGCGCCAGCAGTGGGGCAATGGCAGATACGCAGTATTTT. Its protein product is CASSGAMADTQYF.

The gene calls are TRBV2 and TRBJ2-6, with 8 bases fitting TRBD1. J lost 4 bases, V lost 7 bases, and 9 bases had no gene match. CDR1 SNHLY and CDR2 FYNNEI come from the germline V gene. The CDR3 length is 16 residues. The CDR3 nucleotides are TGTGCCAGCACCGGGACAGGCTCTCTGGGGGCCAACGTCCTGACTTTC. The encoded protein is CASTGTGSLGANVLTF.

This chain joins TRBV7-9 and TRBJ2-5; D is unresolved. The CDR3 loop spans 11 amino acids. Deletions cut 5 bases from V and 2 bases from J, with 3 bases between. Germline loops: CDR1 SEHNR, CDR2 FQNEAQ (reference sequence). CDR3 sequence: CASSQQETQYF. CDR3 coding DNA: TGTGCCAGCAGCCAACAAGAGACCCAGTACTTC.

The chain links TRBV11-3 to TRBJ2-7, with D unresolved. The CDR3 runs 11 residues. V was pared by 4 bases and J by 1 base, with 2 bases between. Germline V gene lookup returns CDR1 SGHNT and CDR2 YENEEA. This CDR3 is CASSYSYEQYF. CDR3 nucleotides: TGTGCCAGCAGCTATTCCTACGAGCAGTACTTC.

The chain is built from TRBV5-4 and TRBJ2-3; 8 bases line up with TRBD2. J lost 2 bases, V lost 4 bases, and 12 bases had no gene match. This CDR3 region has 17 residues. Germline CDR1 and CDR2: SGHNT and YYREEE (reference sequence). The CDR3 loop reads CASSPRTSSRNTDTQYF. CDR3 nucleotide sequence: TGTGCCAGCAGCCCACGGACTAGCAGCCGGAACACAGATACGCAGTATTTT.

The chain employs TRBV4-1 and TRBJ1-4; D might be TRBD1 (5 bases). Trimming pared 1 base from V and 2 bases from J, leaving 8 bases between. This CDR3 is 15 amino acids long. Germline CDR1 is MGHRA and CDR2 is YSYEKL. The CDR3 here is CASSQGQSTNEKLFF. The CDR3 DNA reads TGCGCCAGCAGCCAAGGACAGAGTACTAATGAAAAACTGTTTTTT.

CDR3 sequence (DNA): TGTGCCAGCAGCCAAGCACACCTAGAAACGAGCTCCTACGAGCAGTACTTC. Amino acid sequence: CASSQAHLETSSYEQYF. This chain uses TRBV6-2 or TRBV6-3 with TRBJ2-7; no reliable D call. V was shortened by 6 bases and J by 0 bases, with 21 bases between the two germline ends. This CDR3 region has 17 residues. In germline, CDR1 is MNHEY, CDR2 SVGEGT.

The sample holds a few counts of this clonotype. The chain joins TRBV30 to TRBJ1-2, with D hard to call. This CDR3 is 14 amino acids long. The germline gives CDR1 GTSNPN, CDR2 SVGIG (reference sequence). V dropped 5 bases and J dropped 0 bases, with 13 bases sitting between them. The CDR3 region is CAWAERVANYGYTF. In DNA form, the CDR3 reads TGTGCCTGGGCCGAACGAGTAGCTAACTATGGCTACACCTTC.

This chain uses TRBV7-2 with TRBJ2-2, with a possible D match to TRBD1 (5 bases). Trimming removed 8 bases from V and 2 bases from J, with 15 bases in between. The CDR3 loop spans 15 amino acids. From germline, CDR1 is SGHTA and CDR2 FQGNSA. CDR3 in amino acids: CASLQGARNTGELFF. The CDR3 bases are TGTGCCAGCCTTCAAGGGGCACGTAACACCGGGGAGCTGTTTTTT.

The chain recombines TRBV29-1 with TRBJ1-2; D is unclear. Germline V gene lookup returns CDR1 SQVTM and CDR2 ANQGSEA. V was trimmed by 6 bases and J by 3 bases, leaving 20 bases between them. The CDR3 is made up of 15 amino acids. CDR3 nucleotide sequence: TGCAGCGTCCCGCGCCAGGTTGGAATGGACTATGGCTACACCTTC. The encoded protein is CSVPRQVGMDYGYTF.

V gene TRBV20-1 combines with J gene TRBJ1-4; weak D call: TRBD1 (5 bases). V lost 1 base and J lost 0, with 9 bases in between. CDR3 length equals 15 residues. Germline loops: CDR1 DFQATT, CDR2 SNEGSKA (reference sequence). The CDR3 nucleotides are TGCAGTGCTAGAGTTGGGACTGCAACTAATGAAAAACTGTTTTTT. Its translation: CSARVGTATNEKLFF.

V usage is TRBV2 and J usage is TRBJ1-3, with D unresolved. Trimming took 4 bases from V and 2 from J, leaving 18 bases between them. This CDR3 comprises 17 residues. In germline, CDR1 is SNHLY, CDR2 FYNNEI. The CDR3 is CASSGDSSQRPGNTIYF. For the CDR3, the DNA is TGTGCCAGCAGTGGCGACTCCTCTCAAAGGCCTGGAAACACCATATATTTT. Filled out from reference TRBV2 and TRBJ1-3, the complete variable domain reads EPEVTQTPSHQVTQMGQEVILRCVPISNHLYFYWYRQILGQKVEFLVSFYNNEISEKSEIFDDQFSVERPDGSNFTLKIRSTKLEDSAMYFCASSGDSSQRPGNTIYFGEGSWLTVV.

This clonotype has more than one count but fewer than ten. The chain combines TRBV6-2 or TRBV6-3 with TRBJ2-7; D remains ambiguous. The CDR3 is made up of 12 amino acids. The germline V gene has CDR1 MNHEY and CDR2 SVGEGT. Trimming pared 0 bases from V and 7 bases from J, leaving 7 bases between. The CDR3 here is CASSYSGLEQYF. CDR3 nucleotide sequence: TGTGCCAGCAGTTACTCGGGTTTGGAGCAGTACTTC.

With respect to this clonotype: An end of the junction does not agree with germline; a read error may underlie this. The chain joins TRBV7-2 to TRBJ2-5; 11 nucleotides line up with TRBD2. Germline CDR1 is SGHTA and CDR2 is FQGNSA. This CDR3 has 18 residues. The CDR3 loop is CASSQDLLAGGGGETQYF. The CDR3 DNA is TGCGCCAGCAGCCAAGACCTTCTAGCGGGGGGCGGGGGGGAGACCCAGTACTTC.

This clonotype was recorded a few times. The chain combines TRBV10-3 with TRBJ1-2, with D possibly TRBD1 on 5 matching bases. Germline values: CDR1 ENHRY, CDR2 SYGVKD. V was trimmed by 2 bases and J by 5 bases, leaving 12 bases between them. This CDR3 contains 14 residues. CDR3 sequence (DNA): TGTGCCATCAGTGAGGCGGGGGGAGCATATGGCTACACCTTC. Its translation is CAISEAGGAYGYTF.

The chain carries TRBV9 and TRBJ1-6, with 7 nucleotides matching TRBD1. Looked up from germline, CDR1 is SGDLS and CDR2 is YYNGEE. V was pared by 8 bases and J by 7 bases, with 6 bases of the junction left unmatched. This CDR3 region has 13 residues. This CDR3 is CASSGGGNSPLHF. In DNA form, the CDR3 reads TGTGCCAGTTCAGGAGGGGGCAATTCACCCCTCCACTTT.

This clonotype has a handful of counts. The CDR3 bases are TGTGCCAGCAGCCGCTCTAGCGGGAGCATCAATGAGCAGTTCTTC. Its protein is CASSRSSGSINEQFF. The chain has TRBV12-3 or TRBV12-4 and TRBJ2-1, with 10 bases aligning to TRBD2. CDR3 length: 15 amino acids. Trimming removed 6 bases from V and 6 bases from J; junction bases left unmatched: 8.

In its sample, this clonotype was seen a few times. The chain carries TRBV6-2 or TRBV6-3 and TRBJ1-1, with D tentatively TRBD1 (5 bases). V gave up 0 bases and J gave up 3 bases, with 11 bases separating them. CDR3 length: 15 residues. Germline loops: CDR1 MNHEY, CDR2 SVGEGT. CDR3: CASSYSPGFHTEAFF. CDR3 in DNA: TGTGCCAGCAGTTACTCCCCAGGGTTTCACACTGAAGCTTTCTTT.

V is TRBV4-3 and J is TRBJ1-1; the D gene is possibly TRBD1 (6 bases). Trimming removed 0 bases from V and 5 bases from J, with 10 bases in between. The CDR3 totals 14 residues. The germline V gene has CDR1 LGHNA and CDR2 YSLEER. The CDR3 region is CASSQDGRGTEAFF. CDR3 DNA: TGCGCCAGCAGCCAAGACGGCAGGGGTACTGAAGCTTTCTTT.

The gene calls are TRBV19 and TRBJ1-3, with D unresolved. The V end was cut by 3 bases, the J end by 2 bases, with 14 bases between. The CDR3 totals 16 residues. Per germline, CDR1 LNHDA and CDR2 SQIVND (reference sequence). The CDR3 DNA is TGTGCCAGTAGTATTGAGGGAGTGGGGACTGGAAACACCATATATTTT. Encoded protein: CASSIEGVGTGNTIYF.